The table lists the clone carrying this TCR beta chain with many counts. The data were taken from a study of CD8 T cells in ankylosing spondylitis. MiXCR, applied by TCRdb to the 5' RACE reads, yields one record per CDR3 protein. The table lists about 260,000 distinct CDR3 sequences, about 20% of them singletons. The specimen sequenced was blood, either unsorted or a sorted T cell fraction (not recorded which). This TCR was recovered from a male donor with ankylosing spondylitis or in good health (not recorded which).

The CDR3, as DNA: TGTGCCAGCAGCTTCGCGACCGGTGGCAATCAGCCCCAGCATTTT. This translates into CASSFATGGNQPQHF. The rearrangement uses TRBV5-5 and TRBJ1-5; D gene unclear. CDR1 is SGHKS, CDR2 YYEKEE, per germline (reference sequence). This CDR3 is built from 15 residues. V lost 2 bases and J 2 bases, leaving 11 bases between the germline ends.